This is a list of T cell receptor beta chains from one sample in a study of OX40 agonist ivuxolimab in advanced cancers. Measured with immunoSEQ multiplex PCR; TCRdb has only the in-frame clones, and not every one. This table holds tens of thousands of clones, roughly 89% found once. Sample: CD4+ or CD8+ T cells sorted from blood, taken in a trial of the OX40 agonist ivuxolimab. The receptors originated from an adult with an advanced solid tumor such as melanoma, head and neck, liver or kidney cancer. CDR3s include the opening cysteine and the closing phenylalanine or tryptophan. D genes are given only for firm matches. Rows may omit the clone size; those that give it use once, few, many or a size class.

>TRBV2|-|TRBJ2-3|-
CASSPSTDTQYF
TGTGCCAGCAGCCCTAGCACAGATACGCAGTATTTT
>TRBV7-6|-|TRBJ2-7|TRBD2
CASSLGPGRARFLYEQYF
TGTGCCAGCAGCTTAGGACCTGGGAGGGCCAGGTTTCTCTACGAGCAGTACTTC
>TRBV10-2|-|TRBJ1-2|TRBD1
CASSTGVDYGYTF
TGCGCCAGCAGCACAGGGGTGGACTATGGCTACACCTTC
>TRBV10-3|-|TRBJ2-6|-
CAISATDSGANVLTF
TGTGCCATCAGTGCCACAGACTCTGGGGCCAACGTCCTGACTTTC
>TRBV5-1|few|TRBJ2-1|TRBD2
CASSLGLAQHNEQFF
TGCGCCAGCAGCTTGGGACTAGCCCAACACAATGAGCAGTTCTTC
>TRBV29-1|-|TRBJ2-7|-
CSVVDKAAYEQYF
TGCAGCGTTGTGGACAAGGCTGCCTACGAGCAGTACTTC
>TRBV19|-|TRBJ2-7|TRBD2
CASSGRAMYEQYF
TGTGCCAGTAGCGGGAGGGCCATGTACGAGCAGTACTTC
>TRBV28|-|TRBJ1-5|-
CASSLWGQSSNQPQHF
TGTGCCAGCAGTTTATGGGGACAAAGTAGCAATCAGCCCCAGCATTTT
>TRBV5-1|-|TRBJ1-2|-
CASSLYAGGNYGYTF
TGCGCCAGCAGCTTATATGCAGGCGGAAACTATGGCTACACCTTC
>TRBV29-1|-|TRBJ2-7|-
CSVHSGTSSYEQYF
TGCAGCGTTCACTCCGGGACAAGTTCTTACGAGCAGTACTTC
>TRBV5-1|-|TRBJ2-1|-
CASSLEHPTYNEQFF
TGCGCCAGCAGCTTAGAACACCCCACCTACAATGAGCAGTTCTTC
>TRBV5-1|once|TRBJ2-5|-
CASSLGGSDETQYF
TGCGCCAGCAGCTTGGGGGGGAGTGATGAGACCCAGTACTTC
>TRBV5-1|-|TRBJ2-5|-
CASSLEAGRETQYF
TGCGCCAGCAGCTTGGAGGCAGGAAGAGAGACCCAGTACTTC
>TRBV2|-|TRBJ2-2|-
CASRRDSSSTGELFF
TGTGCCAGCAGGCGGGACAGCTCTAGCACCGGGGAGCTGTTTTTT
>TRBV15|-|TRBJ2-1|-
CATSRVYNEQFF
TGTGCCACCAGCAGAGTCTACAATGAGCAGTTCTTC
>TRBV6-5|-|TRBJ1-4|-
CASSYQGPNEKLFF
TGTGCCAGCAGTTATCAGGGGCCTAATGAAAAACTGTTTTTT
>TRBV2|-|TRBJ1-1|-
CASNYLGGNTEAFF
TGTGCCAGCAATTATTTAGGGGGAAACACTGAAGCTTTCTTT
>TRBV7-2|-|TRBJ1-5|-
CASSPGGEGNQPQHF
TGTGCCAGCAGCCCAGGTGGGGAGGGGAATCAGCCCCAGCATTTT
>TRBV28|-|TRBJ1-2|-
CARSFQAYGYTF
TGTGCCAGAAGTTTTCAGGCCTATGGCTACACCTTC
>TRBV11-2|-|TRBJ1-2|-
CASSFAVGGYTF
TGTGCCAGCAGCTTTGCGGTGGGGGGCTACACCTTC
>TRBV14|-|TRBJ1-5|-
CASSQVRDTRYQPQHF
TGTGCCAGCAGCCAAGTGAGGGACACTCGATATCAGCCCCAGCATTTT
>TRBV20-1|-|TRBJ2-1|-
CSASVLNEQFF
TGCAGTGCTAGTGTGCTCAATGAGCAGTTCTTC
>TRBV6-5|-|TRBJ2-1|-
CASSLVGHNEQFF
TGTGCCAGCAGTTTAGTAGGTCACAATGAGCAGTTCTTC
>TRBV27|once|TRBJ2-1|-
CASRTTGTFNNEQFF
TGTGCCAGCAGAACAACCGGGACATTTAACAATGAGCAGTTCTTC
>TRBV19|-|TRBJ2-5|TRBD1
CASSPGQGAGETQYF
TGTGCCAGTAGTCCGGGACAGGGGGCCGGGGAGACCCAGTACTTC
>TRBV10-3|-|TRBJ2-5|TRBD2
CAISEPPGLAGGTETQYF
TGTGCCATCAGTGAGCCTCCGGGACTAGCGGGAGGAACGGAGACCCAGTACTTC
>TRBV4-1|-|TRBJ1-1|-
CASSQETVRVTEAFF
TGCGCCAGCAGCCAAGAGACGGTCCGGGTCACTGAAGCTTTCTTT
>TRBV18|once|TRBJ2-7|TRBD1
CASSPTGGDSYEQYF
TGTGCCAGCTCACCCACAGGGGGCGATTCCTACGAGCAGTACTTC
>TRBV19|-|TRBJ2-2|-
CASRDGTTTGELFF
TGTGCCAGTAGGGACGGGACAACCACCGGGGAGCTGTTTTTT
>TRBV10-3|-|TRBJ1-4|-
CAISEIGRSATNEKLFF
TGTGCCATCAGTGAGATCGGCAGGAGTGCAACTAATGAAAAACTGTTTTTT
>TRBV7-6|-|TRBJ2-3|-
CASSPQSSADTQYF
TGTGCCAGCAGCCCCCAGTCTTCGGCAGATACGCAGTATTTT
>TRBV5-4|-|TRBJ2-5|-
CASSLDSPETQYF
TGTGCCAGCAGCTTGGACAGCCCAGAGACCCAGTACTTC
>TRBV18|-|TRBJ1-4|-
CASSPLSGKLFF
TGTGCCAGCTCACCACTTTCCGGAAAACTGTTTTTT
>TRBV2|-|TRBJ2-1|-
CASSPGTLLGEQFF
TGTGCCAGCAGTCCGGGCACCTTGTTGGGTGAGCAGTTCTTC
>TRBV15|-|TRBJ1-2|-
CATSRQGLHGYTF
TGTGCCACCAGCAGACAGGGGTTGCATGGCTACACCTTC
>TRBV4-1|few|TRBJ1-2|-
CASSQAEASNYGYTF
TGCGCCAGCAGCCAGGCGGAAGCCTCAAACTATGGCTACACCTTC
>TRBV9|-|TRBJ2-5|-
CASSESPRETQYF
TGTGCCAGCAGCGAGTCTCCCCGGGAGACCCAGTACTTC
>TRBV5-1|-|TRBJ1-2|-
CASSLSAGDSYGYTF
TGCGCCAGCAGCCTTAGCGCCGGGGATAGCTATGGCTACACCTTC
>TRBV7-8|-|TRBJ2-5|-
CASSLGTAQETQYF
TGTGCCAGCAGCTTAGGGACAGCACAAGAGACCCAGTACTTC
>TRBV7-3|-|TRBJ1-3|TRBD1
CASSRTGGPGNTIYF
TGTGCCAGCAGCAGAACAGGGGGCCCTGGAAACACCATATATTTT
>TRBV4-3|-|TRBJ1-4|-
CASSHNTDEKLFF
TGCGCCAGCAGCCACAACACCGATGAAAAACTGTTTTTT
>TRBV29-1|-|TRBJ2-5|-
CSVQRSETQYF
TGCAGCGTTCAAAGGTCAGAGACCCAGTACTTC
>TRBV5-1|-|TRBJ2-3|TRBD2
CASSLAGRATDTQYF
TGCGCCAGCAGCTTGGCGGGGAGGGCCACAGATACGCAGTATTTT
>TRBV18|-|TRBJ1-1|-
CASSPPQGRTEAFF
TGTGCCAGCTCACCACCGCAGGGCAGGACTGAAGCTTTCTTT
>TRBV4-1|once|TRBJ2-5|TRBD1
CASSQDGTAETQYF
TGCGCCAGCAGCCAAGATGGGACAGCGGAGACCCAGTACTTC
>TRBV7-6|-|TRBJ2-1|-
CASSLRHSGSNGNEQFF
TGTGCCAGCAGCTTACGACACAGTGGGTCAAACGGCAATGAGCAGTTCTTC
>TRBV2|-|TRBJ1-1|TRBD1
CARGDRKNTEAFF
TGTGCCAGAGGGGACAGGAAGAACACTGAAGCTTTCTTT
>TRBV5-5|-|TRBJ2-7|-
CASSLVQGIREQYF
TGTGCCAGCAGCTTGGTTCAGGGAATTCGCGAGCAGTACTTC
>TRBV7-3|few|TRBJ1-6|TRBD1
CASSLQGENSPLHF
TGTGCCAGCAGCTTACAGGGGGAGAATTCACCCCTCCACTTT